Listed below are T cell receptor beta chains from one sample, sequenced in a study of shared clonotypes between healthy human individuals. Data came from immunoSEQ multiplex PCR; TCRdb stores just in-frame clones and leaves some out. The sample shows over a million clones, around 95% of them seen only once. The material sequenced was naive CD4+ T cells sorted from blood. These receptors originate from a man aged 25 to 40 in good health. The conserved cysteine and the conserved F or W are not part of the CDR3 here. D genes are given only for firm matches.

cdr3_length j_call d_call v_call cdr3_aa
12 TRBJ1-1 TRBD1 TRBV11-2 ASNPNRGNSEAF
15 TRBJ1-4 TRBD1 TRBV4-1 ASSQVAGTGVGEKLF
11 TRBJ2-7 NA TRBV28 ASSSGYGYEQY
13 TRBJ2-2 NA TRBV9 ASSVGADLTGELF
15 TRBJ2-3 TRBD2 TRBV5-1 ASSLARSGGPRDTQY
18 TRBJ1-1 NA TRBV11-3 ASSLDRSPGEGLMNTEAF
12 TRBJ2-3 TRBD1 TRBV2 ASSRDRGQDTQY
12 TRBJ2-5 TRBD2 TRBV7-2 ASSLLAGGETQY
11 TRBJ1-1 TRBD1 TRBV5-1 ASSFRDRGEAF
10 TRBJ2-2 NA TRBV28 ASSSSTGELF
10 TRBJ1-4 NA TRBV28 ASTLRNEKLF
11 TRBJ2-1 NA TRBV11-1 ASSLTPDREQF
14 TRBJ2-1 TRBD2 TRBV7-8 ASSFSGGFSHNEQF
11 TRBJ2-3 NA TRBV9 ASSVSAGDTQY
12 TRBJ1-3 NA TRBV7-3 ASSAGTNGNTIY
12 TRBJ1-5 NA TRBV2 ASSERPTGQPQH
13 TRBJ2-5 NA TRBV2 ASSEVAGAGETQY
13 TRBJ2-1 TRBD2 TRBV27 ASSYLGGGTAEQF
13 TRBJ2-3 NA TRBV7-2 ASSLERSGTDTQY
11 TRBJ2-1 TRBD2 TRBV6-4 ASSDWVAGEQF
12 TRBJ2-3 NA TRBV28 ASSLLRGTDTQY
11 TRBJ2-3 NA TRBV9 ASSFASDYTQY
12 TRBJ2-7 NA TRBV18 ASSPSRSSYEQY
13 TRBJ2-2 TRBD2 TRBV11-2 ASTEGRANTGELF
11 TRBJ1-2 NA TRBV6-5 ASSYSPGFPPH
12 TRBJ2-3 NA TRBV11-2 ASSLDRRRDTQY
14 TRBJ2-5 TRBD2 TRBV29-1 SVEVLALAGQETQY
17 TRBJ2-1 TRBD1 TRBV6-1 ASSEATGGYTSSYNEQF